The sequence of this T cell receptor beta chain was determined in a study of blood T cells in healthy people across ages. Study-wide points: Aged donors had fewer naive CD4+ cells and lower diversity than long-lived donors. Not knowing donor CMV status may have confounded expanded clonotype changes. PBMCs went unsorted, and a conclusive naive versus antigen-experienced comparison was therefore prevented.

This clonotype was observed a handful of times. Its antigen remains unidentified. A J-beta primer mix and a sample-barcoded 5' primer were used in a second PCR of roughly 6 to 11 cycles. TCRdb passed the 5' RACE reads through MiXCR, listing each CDR3 protein once. Of some 1.4 million distinct CDR3 sequences in the sample, 42% were seen once. This TCR came from a woman aged 18-29 years in good health. The specimen sequenced was blood.

The CDR3 DNA follows: TGTGCCAGCAGTTTTGGGGCAGGGAGAACCTTAGGCTGGGCAGATACGCAGTATTTT. This encodes CASSFGAGRTLGWADTQYF. This sequence joins TRBV28 and TRBJ2-3; D might be TRBD1 or TRBD2, each matching 5 bases. CDR3 length: 19 amino acids. The V gene's germline CDR1 is MDHEN and CDR2 SYDVKM. V shed 3 bases and J shed 4 bases, with 26 bases lying between them.